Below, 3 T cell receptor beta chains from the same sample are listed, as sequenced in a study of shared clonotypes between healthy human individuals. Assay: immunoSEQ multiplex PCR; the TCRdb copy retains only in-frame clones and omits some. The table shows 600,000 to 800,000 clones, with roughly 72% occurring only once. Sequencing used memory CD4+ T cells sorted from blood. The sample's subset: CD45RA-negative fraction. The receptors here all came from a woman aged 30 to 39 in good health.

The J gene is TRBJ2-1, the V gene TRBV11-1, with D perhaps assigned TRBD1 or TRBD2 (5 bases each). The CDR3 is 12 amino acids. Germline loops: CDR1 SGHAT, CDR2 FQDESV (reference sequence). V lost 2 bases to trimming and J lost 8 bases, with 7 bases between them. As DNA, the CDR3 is TGTGCCAGCAGCTTATGGGGGTATGAGCAGTTCTTC. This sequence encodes CASSLWGYEQFF.

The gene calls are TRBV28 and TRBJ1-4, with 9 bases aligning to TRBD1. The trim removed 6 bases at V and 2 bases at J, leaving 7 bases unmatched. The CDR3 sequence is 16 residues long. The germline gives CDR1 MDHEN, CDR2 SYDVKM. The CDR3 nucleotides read TGTGCCAGCAGCCCCGGGACAGGGATGACTAATGAAAAACTGTTTTTT. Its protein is CASSPGTGMTNEKLFF.

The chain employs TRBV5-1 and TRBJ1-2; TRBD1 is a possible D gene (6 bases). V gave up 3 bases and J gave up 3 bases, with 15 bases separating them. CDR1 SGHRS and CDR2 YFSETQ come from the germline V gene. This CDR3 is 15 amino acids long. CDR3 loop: CASSSDVGGDYGYTF. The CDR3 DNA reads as TGCGCCAGCAGCTCCGACGTCGGGGGCGACTATGGCTACACCTTC.